The 22 T cell receptor beta chains listed next were all sequenced from one sample in a study of blood T cell repertoires in COVID-19. TCRdb keeps only in-frame clones here, not all; method: immunoSEQ multiplex PCR. The data hold roughly 220,000 clones, with around 84% observed a single time. Sequenced material: peripheral blood. Receptors were obtained from a man aged 25-45 years with active or convalescent COVID-19.

The V gene is TRBV2, the J gene TRBJ2-2, with 9 bases aligning to TRBD1. The ends lost 7 bases at V and 8 bases at J; junction bases unmatched: 11. Germline V gene data show CDR1 as SNHLY and CDR2 as FYNNEI. CDR3 length: 15 residues. The CDR3 DNA is TGTGCCAGCAAGATCGACAGGGGGAGGCCGGGGGAGCTGTTTTTT. It encodes CASKIDRGRPGELFF.

The V gene is TRBV18, the J gene TRBJ2-1, with 12 bases fitting TRBD2. CDR3 length: 15 amino acids. After removal of 4 bases from V and 9 bases from J, the junction contained 7 bases not matched to a gene. Germline V lookup: CDR1 KGHSH, CDR2 LQKENI. The CDR3 loop reads CASSRLAGGPVEQFF. CDR3 bases: TGTGCCAGCTCACGGCTAGCGGGGGGGCCCGTTGAGCAGTTCTTC.

This clone was counted a few times. This chain links TRBV18 with TRBJ2-2; TRBD2 is a possible D gene (5 bases). The CDR3 runs 13 residues. Trimming took off 6 bases at V and 4 bases at J, with 9 bases between the two ends. CDR1 is KGHSH, CDR2 LQKENI, per germline. The DNA for the CDR3 is TGTGCCAGCTCCCGGGGTGGCACCGGGGAGCTGTTTTTT. Its protein is CASSRGGTGELFF.

This chain joins TRBV11-2 and TRBJ2-7; D is perhaps TRBD2 (5 bases). Germline CDR1 is SGHAT and CDR2 is FQNNGV. CDR3 size: 13 residues. With 4 bases removed from V and 6 bases from J, the gap between germline ends came to 13 bases. The CDR3 here is CASSWIGSLEQYF. The CDR3 coding sequence is TGTGCCAGCAGCTGGATAGGGAGTCTCGAGCAGTACTTC. Variable domain in full (rest from reference TRBV11-2 and TRBJ2-7): EAGVAQSPRYKIIEKRQSVAFWCNPISGHATLYWYQQILGQGPKLLIQFQNNGVVDDSQLPKDRFSAERLKGVDSTLKIQPAKLEDSAVYLCASSWIGSLEQYFGPGTRLTVT.

In DNA form, the CDR3 reads TGTGCCACCAGCAGAGATACAAAGGAGACCCAGTACTTC. Residues: CATSRDTKETQYF. The chain carries TRBV15 and TRBJ2-5; D is uncertain. CDR1 is LNHNV, CDR2 YYDKDF, per germline (reference sequence). V lost 0 bases and J 5 bases, leaving 7 bases between the germline ends. The CDR3 length is 13 residues.

The rearrangement joins TRBV7-2 to TRBJ1-3; D is perhaps TRBD1 (5 bases). The germline V and J ends were trimmed by 5 bases and 14 bases, with 16 bases remaining between them. This CDR3 spans 12 amino acids. CDR1 and CDR2 from the germline V gene are SGHTA and FQGNSA. CDR3 DNA sequence: TGTGCCAGCAGCCCGCGGGACGGCTCCTTATATTTT. Its translation is CASSPRDGSLYF. The complete variable domain, with remaining parts taken from reference TRBV7-2 and TRBJ1-3, reads GAGVSQSPSNKVTEKGKDVELRCDPISGHTALYWYRQSLGQGLEFLIYFQGNSAPDKSGLPSDRFSAERTGGSVSTLTIQRTQQEDSAVYLCASSPRDGSLYFGEGSWLTVV.

The chain employs TRBV6-5 and TRBJ1-5, with 9 bases identical to TRBD1. CDR1 is MNHEY, CDR2 SVGAGI, per germline. J gave up 7 bases and V 6 bases, and 10 bases lay outside the gene matches. The CDR3 runs to 15 residues. The CDR3 nucleotides read TGTGCCAGCAGGCCTGGGACAGGGAATAGACAGCCCCAGCATTTT. Translated: CASRPGTGNRQPQHF.

V usage is TRBV19 and J usage is TRBJ1-2, with D possibly TRBD1 on 5 matching bases. V lost 5 bases to trimming and J lost 0 bases, with 13 bases between them. The CDR3 loop spans 15 amino acids. Germline lookup yields CDR1 LNHDA and CDR2 SQIVND (reference sequence). The CDR3 DNA reads TGTGCCAGTAGTGCCGACAGCCTTGCTAACTATGGCTACACCTTC. Its protein product is CASSADSLANYGYTF. The whole variable domain, remainder taken from reference TRBV19 and TRBJ1-2, is DGGITQSPKYLFRKEGQNVTLSCEQNLNHDAMYWYRQDPGQGLRLIYYSQIVNDFQKGDIAEGYSVSREKKESFPLTVTSAQKNPTAFYLCASSADSLANYGYTFGSGTRLTVV.

The V gene is TRBV5-8, the J gene TRBJ1-5; the D is unclear. The V end lost 0 bases, the J end lost 1 base, and 14 bases lay between the germline ends. This CDR3 has 17 residues. CDR1 SGHTS and CDR2 YDEGEE come from the germline V gene. The CDR3 region is CASSLGGLWQSNQPQHF. CDR3 DNA sequence: TGTGCCAGCAGCTTGGGCGGGTTATGGCAGAGCAATCAGCCCCAGCATTTT.

The genes are TRBV4-1 and TRBJ2-7; D unclear. Per germline, CDR1 MGHRA and CDR2 YSYEKL. The V end was cut by 0 bases, the J end by 3 bases, with 12 bases between. The CDR3 is 15 amino acids. CDR3 nucleotide sequence: TGCGCCAGCAGCCAAGACCCCGGTCCGCACTACGAGCAGTACTTC. This codes for CASSQDPGPHYEQYF.

The genes are TRBV5-6 and TRBJ2-7; TRBD1 matches 8 bases. In germline, CDR1 is SGHDT, CDR2 YYEEEE. Trimming took 7 bases from V and 5 from J; bases not matched to a gene: 14. The CDR3 is 15 amino acids. The CDR3 DNA sequence: TGTGCCAGCCTTGGGGGAGGACAGGGTACCCACGAGCAGTACTTC. Amino acid sequence: CASLGGGQGTHEQYF.

The chain is built from TRBV7-6 and TRBJ2-3; 15 nucleotides align to TRBD2. Losses at the gene ends were 5 bases for V and 0 bases for J; bases not matched to a gene: 6. The CDR3 extends over 18 amino acids. The germline V gene encodes CDR1 SGHVS and CDR2 FNYEAQ. For the CDR3, the DNA is TGTGCCAGCAGCCCGGGACTAGCGGGGGGCCTCAGCACAGATACGCAGTATTTT. Protein product: CASSPGLAGGLSTDTQYF.

This clone was detected once. The CDR3 spells CAWSRAGGDEQFF. The CDR3 coding sequence is TGTGCCTGGAGCCGGGCGGGGGGCGATGAGCAGTTCTTC. This chain joins TRBV30 and TRBJ2-1; TRBD2 matches at 8 bases. The CDR3 length is 13 residues. Per germline, CDR1 GTSNPN and CDR2 SVGIG (reference sequence). The ends lost 3 bases at V and 8 bases at J; junction bases unmatched: 6.

The J gene is TRBJ2-3, the V gene TRBV18; possible D gene TRBD2, 5 bases. Germline CDR1 reads KGHSH; CDR2 reads LQKENI. The CDR3 covers 15 residues. Trimming pared 1 base from V and 5 bases from J, leaving 13 bases between. This chain's CDR3 is CASSPRVAEGDTQYF. The DNA of the CDR3 is TGTGCCAGCTCACCACGGGTGGCAGAGGGAGATACGCAGTATTTT.

The V and J genes are TRBV7-2 and TRBJ2-7, with 10 bases aligning to TRBD2. This CDR3 contains 17 residues. Looked up from germline, CDR1 is SGHTA and CDR2 is FQGNSA. V lost 4 bases to trimming and J lost 0 bases; unmatched junction nucleotides: 9. Here the CDR3 DNA reads TGTGCCAGCAGCTCGAGGGGACTAGCGACTAGCTCCTACGAGCAGTACTTC. This encodes CASSSRGLATSSYEQYF.

The sample holds one count of this clone. The rearrangement uses TRBV29-1 and TRBJ2-7; 10 bases map to TRBD1. This CDR3 has 13 residues. Looked up from germline, CDR1 is SQVTM and CDR2 is ANQGSEA. V shed 5 bases, J shed 7 bases, and the junction held 8 bases outside the gene matches. The CDR3 region is CSVTDRGPGEQYF. The CDR3 DNA reads as TGCAGCGTTACCGACAGGGGGCCGGGAGAGCAGTACTTC.

V and J are TRBV30 and TRBJ2-5; a weak D match, TRBD2 (5 bases). Per the germline V gene, CDR1 is GTSNPN and CDR2 is SVGIG (reference sequence). V lost 5 bases to trimming and J lost 2 bases, with 6 bases between them. The CDR3 runs 11 residues. The CDR3 region is CAWSGQETQYF. In DNA form, the CDR3 reads TGTGCCTGGTCGGGGCAAGAGACCCAGTACTTC.

The chain links TRBV29-1 to TRBJ1-3; D gene unclear. Germline CDR1 and CDR2: SQVTM and ANQGSEA. Trimming took off 2 bases at V and 0 bases at J, with 8 bases between the two ends. This CDR3 comprises 14 residues. The CDR3 DNA is TGCAGCGTTGAACGGGGAAACTCTGGAAACACCATATATTTT. Translating it yields CSVERGNSGNTIYF. Combining the CDR3 with reference TRBV29-1 and TRBJ1-3 gives the whole variable domain SAVISQKPSRDICQRGTSLTIQCQVDSQVTMMFWYRQQPGQSLTLIATANQGSEATYESGFVIDKFPISRPNLTFSTLTVSNMSPEDSSIYLCSVERGNSGNTIYFGEGSWLTVV.

The V and J genes are TRBV6-5 and TRBJ2-7, with 10 nucleotides matching TRBD1. The CDR3 covers 14 residues. J was trimmed by 1 base and V by 6 bases; bases with no gene match: 3. The germline V gene has CDR1 MNHEY and CDR2 SVGAGI. The CDR3 sequence: CASRGDRGSYEQYF. Here the CDR3 DNA reads TGTGCCAGCAGGGGGGACAGGGGTTCCTACGAGCAGTACTTC.

V usage is TRBV11-3 and J usage is TRBJ2-3; perhaps TRBD2 as D (5 bases). The germline gives CDR1 SGHNT, CDR2 YENEEA. There are 13 residues in the CDR3. V shed 2 bases and J shed 6 bases, with 9 bases lying between them. CDR3 in amino acids: CASSLFRGDTQYF. Written as DNA, the CDR3 is TGTGCCAGCAGCTTATTCCGAGGGGATACGCAGTATTTT.

The chain has TRBV2 and TRBJ2-3; D remains ambiguous. The germline gives CDR1 SNHLY, CDR2 FYNNEI. With 7 bases removed from V and 6 bases from J, the gap between germline ends came to 17 bases. CDR3 size: 14 residues. The CDR3 coding sequence is TGTGCCAGCATGCCCCAACGGGTTGCGGATACGCAGTATTTT. Translated: CASMPQRVADTQYF.

The chain couples TRBV10-2 to TRBJ1-1; 9 positions agree with TRBD1. Germline V gene lookup returns CDR1 WSHSY and CDR2 SAAADI. The CDR3 length is 16 residues. Unmatched junction bases numbered 5, after V lost 1 base and J lost 2 bases. CDR3 loop: CASSEFLTGGNTEAFF. In nucleotides, the CDR3 is TGCGCCAGCAGTGAGTTTCTGACAGGGGGAAACACTGAAGCTTTCTTT.